The 23 T cell receptor beta chains listed next were all sequenced from one sample in a study of blood T cell repertoires in COVID-19 (dated by TCRdb to about 2020). Library preparation used the immunoSEQ multiplex PCR assay. The immuneACCESS repertoire file appears here via TCRdb, limited to in-frame rearrangements. These files lack a portion of the clones; in checked studies, under half of the deficit traces to unresolved V genes, and the cause of the others is not known. The table for this sample lists about 40,000 clones; roughly 83% of them were counted only once. The ten largest clones take up 2.6% of the sample. The specimen was peripheral blood. These receptors were taken from an older woman with acute or convalescent COVID-19.

The genes are TRBV12-5 and TRBJ1-6; D not certain. The germline V gene has CDR1 LGHNT and CDR2 FRNRAP. V shed 1 base and J shed 7 bases, with 11 bases lying between them. The length of the CDR3 is 15 residues. CDR3 bases: TGTGCTAGTGGTTTGGGAAGCGCGGGCAATTCACCCCTCCACTTT. Translated: CASGLGSAGNSPLHF.

This chain uses TRBV10-3 with TRBJ2-7; the match to TRBD1 covers 8 bases. The V segment lost 3 bases and the J segment 7 bases; nucleotides outside the gene matches: 11. This CDR3 contains 15 residues. Germline CDR1 is ENHRY and CDR2 is SYGVKD. The CDR3 region has the DNA TGTGCCATCAGTGAACGGGACAGGCCAAATACGGAGCAGTACTTC. Translation: CAISERDRPNTEQYF.

This clone has just a few counts. The chain links TRBV7-2 to TRBJ1-5; D not resolved. Germline CDR1 reads SGHTA; CDR2 reads FQGNSA. The CDR3 is 16 amino acids. Trimming left V 1 base short and J 4 bases short, with 14 bases between. The CDR3 region has the DNA TGTGCCAGCAGCTTAGGAGCCGGGGTGGGGAATCAGCCCCAGCATTTT. It translates to CASSLGAGVGNQPQHF.

This clone came up a few times. The V gene is TRBV11-3, the J gene TRBJ2-1; 10 bases align to TRBD1. The CDR3 runs to 15 residues. After removal of 5 bases from V and 3 bases from J, the junction contained 4 bases not matched to a gene. The V gene's germline CDR1 is SGHNT and CDR2 YENEEA. CDR3: CASSPGQGLYNEQFF. The CDR3 DNA is TGTGCCAGCAGCCCGGGACAGGGGCTCTACAATGAGCAGTTCTTC.

The DNA of the CDR3 is TGTGCCAGCAGGGGGGGGAAGGATAACTATGGCTACACCTTC. Its translation is CASRGGKDNYGYTF. This chain uses TRBV7-2 with TRBJ1-2, with D possibly being TRBD1 (5 bases). Germline loops: CDR1 SGHTA, CDR2 FQGNSA. The CDR3 has 14 amino acids. The germline V and J ends were trimmed by 6 bases and 1 base, with 12 bases remaining between them.

V usage is TRBV7-2 and J usage is TRBJ1-5; D is possibly TRBD1 (5 bases). The V gene's germline CDR1 is SGHTA and CDR2 FQGNSA. The CDR3 runs to 18 residues. Trimming shortened V by 5 bases and J by 0 bases, and 20 bases separated the two germline ends. CDR3 sequence (DNA): TGTGCCAGCAGCACCCGTTCAACCTCGACAGATAGCAATCAGCCCCAGCATTTT. It is translated as CASSTRSTSTDSNQPQHF.

The V gene is TRBV19, the J gene TRBJ1-6; 8 bases match TRBD1. Looked up from germline, CDR1 is LNHDA and CDR2 is SQIVND (reference sequence). The CDR3 loop spans 16 amino acids. J gave up 10 bases and V 4 bases, and 12 bases lay outside the gene matches. The CDR3 DNA is TGTGCCAGTAGTACAGGACAGGGTTTGAGAGGATCACCCCTCCACTTT. It translates to CASSTGQGLRGSPLHF.

The chain has TRBV7-9 and TRBJ1-5; D unclear. Germline V gene sequence: CDR1 SEHNR, CDR2 FQNEAQ (reference sequence). V lost 0 bases to trimming and J lost 6 bases, with 6 bases between them. The CDR3 sequence is 13 residues long. CDR3 in DNA: TGTGCCAGCAGCTTAGCGTTCGGTCAGCCCCAGCATTTT. Translated: CASSLAFGQPQHF.

The chain carries TRBV23-1 and TRBJ1-5, with D unclear. TRBV23-1 is sorted into the ORF group, with uncertain function. The CDR3 covers 15 residues. Trimming cost V 3 bases and J 5 bases, with 14 bases left between them. This CDR3 is CASSHPKYSYQPQHF. CDR3 bases: TGCGCCAGCAGTCACCCGAAGTACAGCTATCAGCCCCAGCATTTT.

V gene TRBV18 combines with J gene TRBJ2-3; 8 bases map to TRBD1. The V and J ends lost 6 bases and 1 base, in that order; junction bases with no gene match: 6. Germline CDR1 KGHSH, CDR2 LQKENI. The CDR3 has 15 amino acids. The CDR3 nucleotides read TGTGCCAGCTCCCACGGACAGGGTGGCACAGATACGCAGTATTTT. Translation: CASSHGQGGTDTQYF.

Relative to its sample, this clone is medium-sized. The chain employs TRBV19 and TRBJ1-6; 8 positions match TRBD1. V trimming: 10 bases; J trimming: 7 bases; junction bases outside the gene matches: 6. Germline values: CDR1 LNHDA, CDR2 SQIVND (reference sequence). This CDR3 region has 13 residues. The CDR3 sequence is CATDRGQNSPLHF. The CDR3 coding sequence is TGTGCCACTGACAGGGGCCAGAATTCACCCCTCCACTTT.

A single count supports this clone. The chain links TRBV29-1 to TRBJ2-5, with 13 bases fitting TRBD2. Unmatched junction bases numbered 14, after V lost 8 bases and J lost 11 bases. Germline values: CDR1 SQVTM, CDR2 ANQGSEA. This CDR3 comprises 14 residues. The CDR3 nucleotides read TGCAGCTCCAGACTCGGGACTAGCGGGGCACAGCAGTACTTC. Translation gives CSSRLGTSGAQQYF.

The rearrangement uses TRBV6-4 and TRBJ1-6; D may be TRBD1 (6 bases). Deletions cut 3 bases from V and 7 bases from J, with 10 bases between. Per the germline V gene, CDR1 is MRHNA and CDR2 is SNTAGT. The CDR3 is made up of 14 amino acids. For the CDR3, the DNA is TGTGCCAGCAGTGAGTTCAGGGGAAATTCACCCCTCCACTTT. The encoded protein is CASSEFRGNSPLHF.

CDR3 bases: TGCGCCAGCAGTGAGGTAGCGGCCGGTTCCTACGAGCAGTACTTC. Protein sequence: CASSEVAAGSYEQYF. The chain has TRBV10-1 and TRBJ2-7; a weak D match, TRBD2 (6 bases). Trimming removed 2 bases at V and 1 base at J, with 12 bases between. The CDR3 covers 15 residues. Germline V CDR1 and CDR2: WNHNN, SYGVQD (reference sequence).

The chain carries TRBV3-1 (or the pseudogene TRBV3-2) and TRBJ1-5; perhaps TRBD1 as D (5 bases). The CDR3 loop spans 15 amino acids. With 0 bases removed from V and 4 bases from J, the gap between germline ends came to 10 bases. From germline, CDR1 is LGHDT and CDR2 YNNKEL (reference sequence). CDR3 nucleotides: TGTGCCAGCAGCCAAGATCTACAGGCTAATCAGCCCCAGCATTTT. As protein: CASSQDLQANQPQHF.

V gene TRBV25-1 combines with J gene TRBJ2-1, with 8 positions matching TRBD1. The J segment lost 7 bases and the V segment lost 0 bases, leaving 5 bases of the junction unmatched. The germline gives CDR1 MGHDK, CDR2 SYGVNS. The CDR3 extends over 15 amino acids. The CDR3 spells CASSEYGQGVNEQFF. DNA of the CDR3: TGTGCCAGCAGTGAATATGGACAGGGAGTTAATGAGCAGTTCTTC.

This rearrangement joins TRBV11-1 to TRBJ2-3, with TRBD1 matching 8 bases. The germline CDR1 and CDR2 sequences are SGHAT and FQDESV (reference sequence). The CDR3 totals 14 residues. V lost 1 base and J lost 3; bases outside the gene matches: 0. The CDR3 region has the DNA TGTGCCAGCAGCTTAGACAGGGGGACAGATACGCAGTATTTT. Amino acids: CASSLDRGTDTQYF.

The chain combines TRBV5-8 with TRBJ2-5, with a possible D match to TRBD2 (6 bases). Germline V CDR1 and CDR2: SGHTS, YDEGEE. The length of the CDR3 is 16 residues. V lost 4 bases and J 1 base, leaving 17 bases between the germline ends. The CDR3 DNA sequence: TGTGCCAGCAGCCCGGGGGACCTCGATAGCCAAGAGACCCAGTACTTC. Its protein is CASSPGDLDSQETQYF.

This chain connects TRBV19 to TRBJ1-5; 9 nucleotides match TRBD1. Trimming took 5 bases from V and 4 from J; bases not matched to a gene: 0. Germline V gives CDR1 LNHDA, CDR2 SQIVND (reference sequence). There are 13 residues in the CDR3. The CDR3 bases are TGTGCCAGTAGTGGGACAGGGAATCAGCCCCAGCATTTT. Residues: CASSGTGNQPQHF.

The gene calls are TRBV7-2 and TRBJ1-4, with a possible D match to TRBD1 (6 bases). The length of the CDR3 is 18 residues. From germline, CDR1 is SGHTA and CDR2 FQGNSA. The V end was cut by 5 bases, the J end by 2 bases, with 21 bases between. In DNA, the CDR3 is TGTGCCAGCAGCCAAACAACAGGGAGCTTGTCGACTAATGAAAAACTGTTTTTT. It translates to CASSQTTGSLSTNEKLFF.

In this sample, this clone turned up a few times. The chain employs TRBV11-2 and TRBJ2-1; no firm D call. V was trimmed by 0 bases and J by 4 bases, leaving 7 bases between them. This CDR3 spans 14 amino acids. CDR1 and CDR2 from the germline V gene are SGHAT and FQNNGV. The CDR3 DNA reads as TGTGCCAGCAGCTTAGACAGGCTGTACAATGAGCAGTTCTTC. Its translation: CASSLDRLYNEQFF.

This sequence joins TRBV6-1 and TRBJ2-7, with D maybe TRBD2 (7 bases). With 2 bases removed from V and 5 bases from J, the gap between germline ends came to 19 bases. From germline, CDR1 is MNHNS and CDR2 SASEGT. This CDR3 has 16 residues. CDR3 in DNA: TGTGCCAGCAGTGAACTAACTAGGGGGGGCCTCCACGAGCAGTACTTC. Translated, it gives CASSELTRGGLHEQYF.

This sequence joins TRBV21-1 and TRBJ2-7; the listed D gene, TRBD2, was not tested against the DNA. TRBV21-1 is an annotated pseudogene. The CDR3 has 18 amino acids. The CDR3 DNA sequence: TGTGCCAGCAGCAAAAAAGGGACTAGCGGAAAGCACTCCTACGAGCAGTACTTC. Translation: CASSKKGTSGKHSYEQYF.